This T cell receptor (beta chain) was recorded in a study of spatial heterogeneity in lung cancer. Study as a whole: PBMC samples from follow-up, where available, were sequenced a median of roughly two years after resection. Alpha-chain detections were consistently fewer than beta-chain detections among the sequences.

TCRdb fed the 5' RACE reads into MiXCR, producing one record per CDR3 protein. Of roughly 120,000 distinct CDR3 sequences in the sample, less than 15% are singletons; the top ten hold 15% to 20%. The length of the CDR3 is 11 residues. Germline CDR1 and CDR2: SGHKS and YYEKEE (reference sequence). V was clipped by 1 base and J by 15 bases, with 10 bases between them. Described time point: blood at routine non-recurrence follow-up after resection. Sequencing covered unsorted whole RNA taken from tumor, nontumor lung or frozen PBMC. This clonotype was seen more than once but under ten times. The receptor's source is a male donor with early-stage non-small cell lung cancer. The chain is built from TRBV5-5 and TRBJ1-4; D unresolved. The sample in question was PBMCs, obtained at follow-up. The DNA for the CDR3 is TGTGCCAGCAGCTTGACAGTGGAATTGTTTTTT. Its translation: CASSLTVELFF.